The 22 T cell receptor beta chains below all came from one sample that was sequenced in a study of siplizumab effects on memory and regulatory T cells. Sequencing was performed with immunoSEQ multiplex PCR; in TCRdb, only in-frame clones are kept and a portion is missing. Of some 100,000 clones detected, more than 95% appear once; the ten largest clones hold around 0.03%. The sequencing input was naive CD4+ T cells sorted from blood. These receptors were obtained from a human donor in good health.

Here the CDR3 reads CASSLSEVYEQYF. The CDR3 bases are TGCGCCAGCAGCTTGTCGGAGGTCTACGAGCAGTACTTC. The rearrangement uses TRBV5-1 and TRBJ2-7, with D possibly matching TRBD2 (5 bases). Trimming cost V 1 base and J 3 bases, with 8 bases left between them. The germline V gene has CDR1 SGHRS and CDR2 YFSETQ. This CDR3 comprises 13 residues.

This chain links TRBV9 with TRBJ2-3, with TRBD1 matching over 9 bases. The CDR3 is made up of 18 amino acids. Germline CDR1 reads SGDLS; CDR2 reads YYNGEE. J lost 4 bases, V lost 4 bases, and 16 bases had no gene match. CDR3 amino acids: CASSPSNTGTGTSDTQYF. CDR3 coding DNA: TGTGCCAGCAGCCCCTCCAATACCGGGACAGGGACCTCAGATACGCAGTATTTT.

The rearrangement uses TRBV19 and TRBJ1-6, with a weak D call TRBD1 (5 bases). The CDR3 runs 14 residues. Trimming left V 5 bases short and J 7 bases short, with 12 bases between. Germline CDR1 reads LNHDA; CDR2 reads SQIVND (reference sequence). The DNA of the CDR3 is TGTGCCAGTAGTCGGGGCAGGGAGAATTCACCCCTCCACTTT. Its protein product is CASSRGRENSPLHF.

The gene calls are TRBV18 and TRBJ1-1; maybe TRBD1 (6 bases). Germline CDR1 is KGHSH and CDR2 is LQKENI. Trimming cost V 3 bases and J 5 bases, with 16 bases left between them. This CDR3 is 15 amino acids long. The CDR3: CASSPDQGKITEAFF. Here the CDR3 DNA reads TGTGCCAGCTCACCGGACCAGGGGAAGATAACTGAAGCTTTCTTT.

This sequence joins TRBV2 and TRBJ2-5; 13 bases agree with TRBD2. From germline, CDR1 is SNHLY and CDR2 FYNNEI. The CDR3 loop spans 13 amino acids. The trim removed 9 bases at V and 2 bases at J, leaving 0 bases unmatched. The CDR3 coding sequence is TGTGCCAGGGGACTAGCGGGGCAAGAGACCCAGTACTTC. Translated: CARGLAGQETQYF.

The gene calls are TRBV7-2 and TRBJ1-5; D uncertain. Between the trimmed V and J ends, which lost 5 bases and 4 bases, there was a span of 6 bases. Germline V gene lookup returns CDR1 SGHTA and CDR2 FQGNSA. This CDR3 spans 12 amino acids. In DNA, the CDR3 is TGTGCCAGCAGCACTCCAAATCAGCCCCAGCATTTT. Encoded protein: CASSTPNQPQHF.

The V gene is TRBV7-8, the J gene TRBJ2-3; 16 bases fit TRBD2. After removal of 5 bases from V and 6 bases from J, the junction contained 11 bases not matched to a gene. CDR1 is SGHVS, CDR2 FQNEAQ, per germline. The CDR3 has 18 amino acids. CDR3 sequence: CASSPGTSGGAGWDTQYF. The CDR3 DNA is TGTGCCAGCAGCCCCGGGACTAGCGGGGGGGCAGGCTGGGATACGCAGTATTTT.

V and J are TRBV7-9 and TRBJ2-5, with 9 bases matching TRBD2. This CDR3 spans 17 amino acids. Germline values: CDR1 SEHNR, CDR2 FQNEAQ (reference sequence). After removal of 5 bases from V and 3 bases from J, the junction contained 13 bases not matched to a gene. CDR3 amino acids: CASSTTPGLAGKETQYF. In DNA, the CDR3 is TGTGCCAGCAGCACGACCCCGGGACTAGCAGGAAAAGAGACCCAGTACTTC.

This chain uses TRBV5-1 with TRBJ2-1; TRBD2 matches 16 bases. Germline values: CDR1 SGHRS, CDR2 YFSETQ. The CDR3 totals 16 residues. The V gene end was trimmed by 4 bases and the J gene end by 9 bases; junction bases not matched to a gene: 7. In nucleotides, the CDR3 is TGCGCCAGCAGCCCGGGGACTAGCGGGGGGGCTGCTGAGCAGTTCTTC. Protein: CASSPGTSGGAAEQFF.

The chain uses TRBV6-5 and TRBJ2-7; maybe TRBD2 (6 bases). Germline V lookup: CDR1 MNHEY, CDR2 SVGAGI. The V end lost 0 bases, the J end lost 3 bases, and 15 bases lay between the germline ends. The length of the CDR3 is 16 residues. The CDR3: CASSYSSVTSSYEQYF. The DNA for the CDR3 is TGTGCCAGCAGTTACTCGAGCGTCACTAGCAGCTACGAGCAGTACTTC.

J is TRBJ1-2 and V is TRBV6-5; TRBD1 might be the D (6 bases). The germline gives CDR1 MNHEY, CDR2 SVGAGI. V was shortened by 6 bases and J by 8 bases, with 10 bases between the two germline ends. The CDR3 runs to 11 residues. The CDR3 region is CASRDSRGYTF. CDR3 bases: TGTGCCAGCAGGGACAGTCGGGGCTACACCTTC.

This rearrangement joins TRBV11-3 to TRBJ2-2; D gene ambiguous. Trimming pared 5 bases from V and 3 bases from J, leaving 7 bases between. Germline values: CDR1 SGHNT, CDR2 YENEEA. The CDR3 extends over 13 amino acids. CDR3 DNA: TGTGCCAGCAGCCGTGGGGACACCGGGGAGCTGTTTTTT. It is translated as CASSRGDTGELFF. The variable domain in full, completed from reference TRBV11-3 and TRBJ2-2, reads EAGVVQSPRYKIIEKKQPVAFWCNPISGHNTLYWYLQNLGQGPELLIRYENEEAVDDSQLPKDRFSAERLKGVDSTLKIQPAELGDSAVYLCASSRGDTGELFFGEGSRLTVL.

In this sample, this clone turned up once. The chain links TRBV27 to TRBJ1-2, with 9 bases identical to TRBD1. Germline CDR1 and CDR2: MNHEY and SMNVEV (reference sequence). This CDR3 comprises 13 residues. The V gene end was trimmed by 7 bases and the J gene end by 7 bases; junction bases not matched to a gene: 7. The CDR3 bases are TGTGCCAGCACCGGACAGGGGAGAGTTGGCTACACCTTC. It translates to CASTGQGRVGYTF.

Written as DNA, the CDR3 is TGTGCCAGCAGCCCGGGACTATTACGGGTGGATGAGCAGTTCTTC. Translating gives CASSPGLLRVDEQFF. The chain combines TRBV9 with TRBJ2-1; 7 nucleotides line up with TRBD2. Unmatched junction bases numbered 12, after V lost 4 bases and J lost 8 bases. CDR1 and CDR2 from the germline V gene are SGDLS and YYNGEE. The CDR3 runs to 15 residues.

The chain couples TRBV10-3 to TRBJ1-5; D uncertain. Germline CDR1 reads ENHRY; CDR2 reads SYGVKD. Between the trimmed V and J ends, which lost 0 bases and 8 bases, there was a span of 5 bases. CDR3 length: 12 amino acids. CDR3 nucleotide sequence: TGTGCCATCAGTGAGTCGATGGAGCCCCAGCATTTT. Protein: CAISESMEPQHF.

The CDR3 here is CASSTDSWGTGELFF. As DNA, the CDR3 is TGTGCCAGCAGTACGGACAGCTGGGGAACCGGGGAGCTGTTTTTT. V gene TRBV6-4 combines with J gene TRBJ2-2; perhaps TRBD1 as D (6 bases). The germline gives CDR1 MRHNA, CDR2 SNTAGT. CDR3 length equals 15 residues. Trimming stripped 5 bases from V and 5 bases from J, with 15 bases between.

The rearrangement links TRBV5-6 to TRBJ2-7; no reliable D call. CDR3 length: 14 residues. Trimming cost V 0 bases and J 4 bases, with 11 bases left between them. Germline-derived CDR1 and CDR2 are SGHDT and YYEEEE. The CDR3 sequence: CASSLGGAAYEQYF. The CDR3 coding sequence is TGTGCCAGCAGCTTGGGTGGTGCTGCTTACGAGCAGTACTTC.

The V call is TRBV4-1, the J call TRBJ2-6; 9 bases line up with TRBD2. The germline CDR1 and CDR2 sequences are MGHRA and YSYEKL. V was clipped by 7 bases and J by 0 bases; unmatched bases: 7. The CDR3 totals 17 residues. CDR3 sequence: CASTPSGDYSGANVLTF. As DNA, the CDR3 is TGCGCCAGCACACCTAGCGGGGATTACTCTGGGGCCAACGTCCTGACTTTC.

The chain is built from TRBV7-3 and TRBJ2-1; D unresolved. The V end was cut by 1 base, the J end by 0 bases, with 4 bases between. The CDR3 contains 14 residues. The germline CDR1 and CDR2 sequences are SGHTA and FQGTGA. The CDR3 is CASSLRSSYNEQFF. CDR3 bases: TGTGCCAGCAGCTTAAGGAGCTCCTACAATGAGCAGTTCTTC.

CDR3 loop: CASSEAREYNYGYTF. As DNA, the CDR3 is TGTGCCAGCAGTGAAGCAAGGGAGTACAACTATGGCTACACCTTC. The V call is TRBV2, the J call TRBJ1-2; no clear D gene. Germline CDR1 and CDR2: SNHLY and FYNNEI. CDR3 size: 15 residues. With 0 bases removed from V and 2 bases from J, the gap between germline ends came to 10 bases.

The chain uses TRBV6-5 and TRBJ1-1, with 8 bases lining up with TRBD1. CDR1 MNHEY and CDR2 SVGAGI come from the germline V gene. Losses at the gene ends were 8 bases for V and 0 bases for J; bases not matched to a gene: 8. The CDR3 is made up of 15 amino acids. The CDR3 DNA is TGTGCCAGCGGAAAAAGGGACAGGCTGAACACTGAAGCTTTCTTT. Protein: CASGKRDRLNTEAFF.

Concerning this clone: Other DNA variants within this sample encode the same CDR3. The chain's CDR3 is CASSLGAGGLNEQFF. CDR3 nucleotide sequence: TGCGCCAGCAGCTTGGGTGCGGGGGGGCTTAATGAGCAGTTCTTC. This chain uses TRBV5-1 with TRBJ2-1; 9 bases align to TRBD2. Germline CDR1 SGHRS, CDR2 YFSETQ. The CDR3 has 15 residues. The V gene end was trimmed by 0 bases and the J gene end by 7 bases; junction bases not matched to a gene: 5.